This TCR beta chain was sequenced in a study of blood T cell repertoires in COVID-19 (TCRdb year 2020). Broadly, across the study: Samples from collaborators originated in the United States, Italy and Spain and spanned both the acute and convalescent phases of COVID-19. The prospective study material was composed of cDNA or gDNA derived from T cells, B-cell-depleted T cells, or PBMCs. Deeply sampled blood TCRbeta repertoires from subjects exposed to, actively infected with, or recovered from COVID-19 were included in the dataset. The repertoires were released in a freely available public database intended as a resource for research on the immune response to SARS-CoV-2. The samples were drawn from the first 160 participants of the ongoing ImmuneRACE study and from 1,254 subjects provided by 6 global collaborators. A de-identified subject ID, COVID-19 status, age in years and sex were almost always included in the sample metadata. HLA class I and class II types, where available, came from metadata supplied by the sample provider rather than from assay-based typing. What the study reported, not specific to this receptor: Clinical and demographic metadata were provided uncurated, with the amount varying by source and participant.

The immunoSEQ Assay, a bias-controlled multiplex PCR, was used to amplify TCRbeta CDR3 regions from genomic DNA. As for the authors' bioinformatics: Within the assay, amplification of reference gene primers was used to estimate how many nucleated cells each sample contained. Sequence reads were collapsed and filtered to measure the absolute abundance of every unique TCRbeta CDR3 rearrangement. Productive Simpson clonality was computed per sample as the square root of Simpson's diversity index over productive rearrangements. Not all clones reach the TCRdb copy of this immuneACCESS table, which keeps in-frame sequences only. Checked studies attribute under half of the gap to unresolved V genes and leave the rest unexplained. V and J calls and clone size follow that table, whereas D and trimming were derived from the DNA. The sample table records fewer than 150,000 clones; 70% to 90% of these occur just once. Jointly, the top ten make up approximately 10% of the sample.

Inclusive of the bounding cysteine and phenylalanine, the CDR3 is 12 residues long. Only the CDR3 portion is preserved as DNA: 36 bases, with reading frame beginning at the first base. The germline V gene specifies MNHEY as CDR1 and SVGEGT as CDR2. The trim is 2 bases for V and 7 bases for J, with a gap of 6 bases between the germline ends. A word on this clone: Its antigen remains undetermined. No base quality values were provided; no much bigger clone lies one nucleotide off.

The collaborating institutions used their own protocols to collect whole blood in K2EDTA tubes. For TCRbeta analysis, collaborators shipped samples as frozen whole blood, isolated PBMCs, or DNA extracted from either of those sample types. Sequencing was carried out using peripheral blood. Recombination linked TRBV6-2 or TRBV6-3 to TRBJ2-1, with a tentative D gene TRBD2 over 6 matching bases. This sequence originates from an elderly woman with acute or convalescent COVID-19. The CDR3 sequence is CASSYRGNEQFF. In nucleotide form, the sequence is TGTGCCAGCAGTTACCGGGGGAATGAGCAGTTCTTC.